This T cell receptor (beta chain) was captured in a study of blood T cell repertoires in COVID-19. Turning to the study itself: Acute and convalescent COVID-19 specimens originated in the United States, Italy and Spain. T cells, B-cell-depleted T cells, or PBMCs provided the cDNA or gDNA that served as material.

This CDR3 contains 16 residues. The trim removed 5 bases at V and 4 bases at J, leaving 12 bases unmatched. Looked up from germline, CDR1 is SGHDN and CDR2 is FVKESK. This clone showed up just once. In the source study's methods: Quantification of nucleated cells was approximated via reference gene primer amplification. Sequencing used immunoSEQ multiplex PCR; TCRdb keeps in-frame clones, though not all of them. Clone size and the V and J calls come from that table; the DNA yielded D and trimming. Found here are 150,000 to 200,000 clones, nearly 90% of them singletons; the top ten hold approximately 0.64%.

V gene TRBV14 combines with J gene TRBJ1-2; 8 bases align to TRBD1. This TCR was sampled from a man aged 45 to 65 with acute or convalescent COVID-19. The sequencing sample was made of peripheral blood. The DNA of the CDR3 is TGTGCCAGCAGCGCGCACTCAGGGGGCGGTGGCTATGGCTACACCTTC. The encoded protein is CASSAHSGGGGYGYTF.